The 25 T cell receptor beta chains presented below share a single source sample, sequenced in a study of T cells in pancreatic ductal adenocarcinoma. Selected pancreatic ductal adenocarcinoma patients had undergone surgery without neoadjuvant therapy. The method was immunoSEQ multiplex PCR; TCRdb's version includes in-frame clones alone and lacks a portion of them. The sample carries approximately 13,000 clones, roughly 88% recorded once. Sequenced: PBMCs. These receptors all come from a human donor with pancreatic ductal adenocarcinoma.

The chain links TRBV28 to TRBJ1-5; unclear D gene. Trimming stripped 5 bases from V and 7 bases from J, with 18 bases between. Germline assignment: CDR1 MDHEN and CDR2 SYDVKM. The CDR3 extends over 15 amino acids. This CDR3 reads CASSPWASHRQPQHF. The CDR3 nucleotides read TGTGCCAGCAGTCCATGGGCCAGCCATAGACAGCCCCAGCATTTT.

The chain carries TRBV10-2 and TRBJ2-2; 9 bases map to TRBD1. Unmatched junction bases numbered 2, after V lost 3 bases and J lost 3 bases. Germline-derived CDR1 and CDR2 are WSHSY and SAAADI. This CDR3 contains 15 residues. CDR3 nucleotide sequence: TGCGCCAGCAGTGAAGGACAGGGGTACACCGGGGAGCTGTTTTTT. This codes for CASSEGQGYTGELFF.

The chain uses TRBV5-1 and TRBJ2-2, with D unresolved. Per the germline V gene, CDR1 is SGHRS and CDR2 is YFSETQ. V was cut by 0 bases and J by 1 base, with 10 bases left in between. This CDR3 is 16 amino acids long. In DNA, the CDR3 is TGCGCCAGCAGCTTGGTGGAACTGGGGAACACCGGGGAGCTGTTTTTT. This sequence encodes CASSLVELGNTGELFF.

The chain couples TRBV19 to TRBJ1-2; D unclear. V was trimmed by 6 bases and J by 5 bases, leaving 19 bases between them. In germline, CDR1 is LNHDA, CDR2 SQIVND (reference sequence). There are 15 residues in the CDR3. CDR3: CASRDPGPGRYGYTF. The DNA for the CDR3 is TGTGCCAGTAGGGATCCAGGCCCCGGGCGATATGGCTACACCTTC. The complete variable domain, with remaining parts taken from reference TRBV19 and TRBJ1-2, reads DGGITQSPKYLFRKEGQNVTLSCEQNLNHDAMYWYRQDPGQGLRLIYYSQIVNDFQKGDIAEGYSVSREKKESFPLTVTSAQKNPTAFYLCASRDPGPGRYGYTFGSGTRLTVV.

The rearrangement uses TRBV6-1 and TRBJ1-6; weak D call: TRBD1 (6 bases). In germline, CDR1 is MNHNS, CDR2 SASEGT. The CDR3 consists of 14 residues. Trimming took off 4 bases at V and 10 bases at J, with 14 bases between the two ends. CDR3 sequence (DNA): TGTGCCAGCAGTGGGACAGATTTTGGCTCACCCCTCCACTTT. This sequence encodes CASSGTDFGSPLHF.

V gene TRBV7-2 combines with J gene TRBJ2-1; 9 nucleotides agree with TRBD1. The CDR3 is 14 residues long. V shed 5 bases, J shed 4 bases, and the junction held 3 bases outside the gene matches. Germline CDR1 and CDR2: SGHTA and FQGNSA. DNA of the CDR3: TGTGCCAGCAGCGAAGGACAGGGGTACAATGAGCAGTTCTTC. It is translated as CASSEGQGYNEQFF.

Relative to its sample, this clone is large. The chain has TRBV19 and TRBJ1-5; 8 nucleotides line up with TRBD1. V was clipped by 5 bases and J by 3 bases; unmatched bases: 9. Germline lookup yields CDR1 LNHDA and CDR2 SQIVND (reference sequence). The CDR3 contains 16 residues. CDR3 coding DNA: TGTGCCAGTAGTCTGCCCCAGGACAGGGACAATCAGCCCCAGCATTTT. Protein sequence: CASSLPQDRDNQPQHF.

The chain uses TRBV7-2 and TRBJ1-5, with D unclear. Germline V lookup: CDR1 SGHTA, CDR2 FQGNSA. The CDR3 spans 14 residues. V shed 1 base and J shed 3 bases, with 7 bases lying between them. The CDR3 is CASSLGSVNQPQHF. The CDR3 DNA sequence: TGTGCCAGCAGCTTAGGTAGCGTCAATCAGCCCCAGCATTTT.

The rearrangement links TRBV6-6 to TRBJ1-2; weak D call: TRBD1 (5 bases). Germline V gene data show CDR1 as MNHNY and CDR2 as SVGAGI (reference sequence). This CDR3 spans 13 amino acids. Trimming left V 2 bases short and J 4 bases short, with 8 bases between. In nucleotides, the CDR3 is TGTGCCAGCAGTTACCCCGACAGCTATGGCTACACCTTC. Translating gives CASSYPDSYGYTF.

This chain uses TRBV5-6 with TRBJ2-7, with 7 nucleotides matching TRBD2. The CDR3 extends over 15 amino acids. J gave up 3 bases and V 4 bases, and 10 bases lay outside the gene matches. In germline, CDR1 is SGHDT, CDR2 YYEEEE. This chain's CDR3 is CASSVSPSGDYEQYF. In DNA, the CDR3 is TGTGCCAGCAGCGTCTCCCCTAGCGGCGACTACGAGCAGTACTTC.

The chain combines TRBV2 with TRBJ2-7; possibly TRBD1 or TRBD2 for D (6 bases each). Germline CDR1 reads SNHLY; CDR2 reads FYNNEI. V lost 3 bases and J 0 bases, leaving 9 bases between the germline ends. The CDR3 runs 14 residues. The CDR3 reads CASSDWGASYEQYF. The CDR3 DNA follows: TGTGCCAGCAGTGATTGGGGGGCCTCCTACGAGCAGTACTTC. The full variable domain, completed using reference TRBV2 and TRBJ2-7, is EPEVTQTPSHQVTQMGQEVILRCVPISNHLYFYWYRQILGQKVEFLVSFYNNEISEKSEIFDDQFSVERPDGSNFTLKIRSTKLEDSAMYFCASSDWGASYEQYFGPGTRLTVT.

This chain joins TRBV7-3 and TRBJ2-1; 7 nucleotides align to TRBD2. The CDR3 is 14 amino acids. Germline assignment: CDR1 SGHTA and CDR2 FQGTGA. The J segment lost 10 bases and the V segment lost 1 base, leaving 7 bases of the junction unmatched. The CDR3 nucleotides are TGTGCCAGCAGCTTAAATGCGGGAGCTAGAGAGCAGTTCTTC. Translated: CASSLNAGAREQFF.

The rearrangement joins TRBV30 to TRBJ2-3; 10 bases line up with TRBD2. V lost 1 base and J lost 5; bases outside the gene matches: 6. CDR1 and CDR2 (germline): GTSNPN, SVGIG (reference sequence). There are 15 residues in the CDR3. CDR3 loop: CAWSALAGGGDTQYF. CDR3 in DNA: TGTGCCTGGAGTGCGTTAGCGGGAGGAGGAGATACGCAGTATTTT.

The CDR3 region is CASSFTDEQYF. CDR3 DNA: TGTGCCAGCAGCTTTACGGACGAGCAGTACTTC. The rearrangement uses TRBV11-2 and TRBJ2-7; D is unresolved. V gave up 3 bases and J gave up 5 bases, with 5 bases separating them. The CDR3 is made up of 11 amino acids. From germline, CDR1 is SGHAT and CDR2 FQNNGV.

The V gene is TRBV2, the J gene TRBJ1-2, with D unresolved. V was shortened by 2 bases and J by 7 bases, with 11 bases between the two germline ends. The germline gives CDR1 SNHLY, CDR2 FYNNEI. The CDR3 covers 13 residues. CDR3 bases: TGTGCCAGCAGTGAATGGGCAGGAGTTGGCTACACCTTC. Its translation: CASSEWAGVGYTF.

The chain uses TRBV6-1 and TRBJ1-4; 7 bases are a match to TRBD1. CDR1 and CDR2 from the germline V gene are MNHNS and SASEGT. CDR3 length: 14 amino acids. The J segment lost 7 bases and the V segment lost 7 bases, leaving 9 bases of the junction unmatched. The CDR3 loop is CASTRTGEGEKLFF. CDR3 DNA sequence: TGTGCCAGCACAAGAACAGGGGAGGGTGAAAAACTGTTTTTT.

The chain couples TRBV5-1 to TRBJ2-3; 12 bases match TRBD2. The CDR3 loop spans 16 amino acids. The V and J ends lost 2 bases and 2 bases, in that order; junction bases with no gene match: 3. Germline V gene data show CDR1 as SGHRS and CDR2 as YFSETQ. The CDR3 bases are TGCGCCAGCAGCTTACTAGCGGGGGGCCTCACAGATACGCAGTATTTT. Its translation is CASSLLAGGLTDTQYF.

The chain couples TRBV7-2 to TRBJ1-3; the D is unclear. The V gene's germline CDR1 is SGHTA and CDR2 FQGNSA. The CDR3 totals 12 residues. V was cut by 7 bases and J by 4 bases, with 8 bases left in between. CDR3 in amino acids: CASNQQGNTIYF. The CDR3 region has the DNA TGTGCCAGCAACCAACAGGGAAACACCATATATTTT. Drawing the rest from reference TRBV7-2 and TRBJ1-3, the complete variable domain is GAGVSQSPSNKVTEKGKDVELRCDPISGHTALYWYRQSLGQGLEFLIYFQGNSAPDKSGLPSDRFSAERTGGSVSTLTIQRTQQEDSAVYLCASNQQGNTIYFGEGSWLTVV.

This clone has a handful of counts. V gene TRBV7-9 combines with J gene TRBJ2-1, with 7 bases matching TRBD2. V trimming: 1 base; J trimming: 6 bases; junction bases outside the gene matches: 6. Looked up from germline, CDR1 is SEHNR and CDR2 is FQNEAQ (reference sequence). This CDR3 region has 15 residues. The CDR3 DNA follows: TGTGCCAGCAGCTTAGACGCGGGAGTTCTCAATGAGCAGTTCTTC. As protein: CASSLDAGVLNEQFF. The full variable domain, its missing parts supplied by reference TRBV7-9 and TRBJ2-1, is DTGVSQNPRHKITKRGQNVTFRCDPISEHNRLYWYRQTLGQGPEFLTYFQNEAQLEKSRLLSDRFSAERPKGSFSTLEIQRTEQGDSAMYLCASSLDAGVLNEQFFGPGTRLTVL.

This sequence joins TRBV28 and TRBJ1-4; the D is unclear. Trimming stripped 5 bases from V and 5 bases from J, with 12 bases between. The germline V gene has CDR1 MDHEN and CDR2 SYDVKM. The CDR3 runs 14 residues. CDR3 nucleotides: TGTGCCAGCAGTACCTATTCTAGCAATGAAAAACTGTTTTTT. It yields the protein CASSTYSSNEKLFF. Looking up the rest from reference TRBV28 and TRBJ1-4 gives the full variable domain: DVKVTQSSRYLVKRTGEKVFLECVQDMDHENMFWYRQDPGLGLRLIYFSYDVKMKEKGDIPEGYSVSREKKERFSLILESASTNQTSMYLCASSTYSSNEKLFFGSGTQLSVL.

V is TRBV30 and J is TRBJ2-3, with D possibly being TRBD1 or TRBD2 (6 bases each). The germline CDR1 and CDR2 sequences are GTSNPN and SVGIG (reference sequence). There are 14 residues in the CDR3. Trimming took 5 bases from V and 3 from J, leaving 15 bases between them. DNA for the CDR3: TGTGCCTGGCGGACAGCGGGTGGGACAGATACGCAGTATTTT. This translates into CAWRTAGGTDTQYF.

This chain connects TRBV10-2 to TRBJ2-2; D uncertain. Trimming cost V 4 bases and J 8 bases, with 17 bases left between them. Germline values: CDR1 WSHSY, CDR2 SAAADI. This CDR3 region has 15 residues. The DNA of the CDR3 is TGCGCCAGCAGTGCCGACACGCGTCAAGCGGGGGAGCTGTTTTTT. It encodes CASSADTRQAGELFF.

The chain carries TRBV2 and TRBJ2-7; possible D gene TRBD1, 6 bases. The V end lost 9 bases, the J end lost 1 base, and 13 bases lay between the germline ends. The CDR3 consists of 13 residues. Looked up from germline, CDR1 is SNHLY and CDR2 is FYNNEI. The CDR3 loop is CASHHRESYEQYF. In DNA form, the CDR3 reads TGTGCCAGTCACCACAGGGAATCCTACGAGCAGTACTTC.

In its sample, this clone was seen once. This chain uses TRBV28 with TRBJ1-2; D remains ambiguous. Germline V CDR1 and CDR2: MDHEN, SYDVKM. The CDR3 runs to 13 residues. V lost 2 bases to trimming and J lost 2 bases, with 6 bases between them. CDR3 DNA sequence: TGTGCCAGCAGTTTAAAAGCAAACTATGGCTACACCTTC. Translated: CASSLKANYGYTF.

The V gene is TRBV5-1, the J gene TRBJ2-7, with D maybe TRBD1 (5 bases). The germline gives CDR1 SGHRS, CDR2 YFSETQ. This CDR3 region has 15 residues. Trimming took off 1 base at V and 6 bases at J, with 17 bases between the two ends. This chain's CDR3 is CASSLNSPQTGEQYF. CDR3 DNA: TGCGCCAGCAGCTTGAACTCGCCCCAAACAGGCGAGCAGTACTTC.